A selection of T cell receptor beta chains follows, all from one sample in a study of read filtering for tumor transcriptome and immune sequencing. One entry per CDR3 protein results from TCRdb running MiXCR on the reads. The data contain about 39,000 distinct CDR3 sequences, around an eighth of them singletons. The specimen sequenced was a population of CD138-negative cells sorted from bone marrow. Every receptor here comes from a donor over 35 with multiple myeloma. The CDR3 runs from the conserved cysteine through the conserved F or W. Fields, in order: V gene, D gene, clone size, J gene, CDR3 DNA, CDR3 protein. The D gene is left open where the match is weak. Clone size is not always given. Where it is, it says once, few, many or a class for expanded clones.

TRBV11-2	.	many	TRBJ2-4	TGTGCCAGCAGCCCCCTGACAGGGAGGGGTAGGCAGTACTTC	CASSPLTGRGRQYF
TRBV29-1	.	many	TRBJ2-7	TGCAGTGCCTCCAGTACCTTGGGAGCCTACGAGCAGTACTTC	CSASSTLGAYEQYF
TRBV28	.	many	TRBJ2-1	TGTGCCAGCAGTTTTACAGTGTCGATCAATGAGCAGTTCTTC	CASSFTVSINEQFF
TRBV5-6	.	many	TRBJ1-2	TGTGCCAGCTCTAACGCTGGACAGCTCTATGGCTACACCTTC	CASSNAGQLYGYTF
TRBV28	TRBD2	many	TRBJ2-1	TGTGCCAGCAGTCCCCTGGGACTAGCGGCCTACAATGAGCAGTTCTTC	CASSPLGLAAYNEQFF
TRBV20-1	.	many	TRBJ1-1	TGCAGTGCTAGAGATCAAGGGGCGGACACTGAAGCTTTCTTT	CSARDQGADTEAFF
TRBV20-1	TRBD2	many	TRBJ2-1	TGCAGTGCCACTACGCGACTAGCGAATGAGCAGTTCTTC	CSATTRLANEQFF
TRBV7-9	.	many	TRBJ2-1	TGTGCCAGCAGCCACATGGGGGCGCAGAACAATGAGCAGTTCTTC	CASSHMGAQNNEQFF
TRBV5-1	.	many	TRBJ1-6	TGCGCCAGCAGCTTGGCCAAGGTGGCGGGCCGTTATAATTCACCCCTCCACTTT	CASSLAKVAGRYNSPLHF
TRBV11-2	.	many	TRBJ2-3	TGTGCCAGCAGCTTATCGACCCGCGGCACAGATACGCAGTATTTT	CASSLSTRGTDTQYF
TRBV7-3	.	few	TRBJ1-1	TGTGCCAGCAGCCTACAGGTGAGCACTGAAGCTTCCTTT	CASSLQVSTEASF
TRBV5-1	.	many	TRBJ1-1	TGCGCCAGCAGCTTGGACAGGAACACTGAAGCTTTCTTT	CASSLDRNTEAFF
TRBV7-9	.	.	TRBJ2-7	TGTGCCAGCAGCTTAGCTGGTGGAGAGCAGTACTTC	CASSLAGGEQYF
TRBV6-1	TRBD1	many	TRBJ2-1	TGTGCCAGCAGTGCCTACACCGGGACAGGGGCACGCAATGAGCAGTTCTTC	CASSAYTGTGARNEQFF
TRBV12-3/TRBV12-4	.	many	TRBJ1-2	TGTGCCAGCAGTGCCTCCCGGGACGGTTACGGCTACACCTTC	CASSASRDGYGYTF
TRBV11-2	TRBD2	.	TRBJ2-7	TGTGCCAGCAGCCGGACTAGCGGGAATCGTAACCCCTACGAGCAGTACTTC	CASSRTSGNRNPYEQYF
TRBV19	.	many	TRBJ2-7	TGTGCCAGTAGTATATACCCGGGACACCAAGACTCCTACGAGCAGTACTTC	CASSIYPGHQDSYEQYF
TRBV5-4	TRBD2	many	TRBJ2-3	TGTGCCAGCAGCTTCGTGGTAGCGGGGTCTTCAGATACGCAGTATTTT	CASSFVVAGSSDTQYF
TRBV5-5	TRBD1	many	TRBJ1-5	TGTGCCAGCAGCTTGGAGCTCCGGGACAGGGGAGATCAGCCCCAGCATTTT	CASSLELRDRGDQPQHF
TRBV28	TRBD2	many	TRBJ2-1	TGTGCCAGCAGCTTAGCGGGGGGCTCCTACAATGAGCAGTTCTTC	CASSLAGGSYNEQFF
TRBV7-3	TRBD2	many	TRBJ2-1	TGTGCCAGCAGCCCCCCGGGACTAGCGGGAGTCAATGAGCAGTTCTTC	CASSPPGLAGVNEQFF
TRBV20-1	TRBD2	many	TRBJ2-4	TGCAGTGCGCCCGGGCGGGGGGCCAAAAACATTCAGTACTTC	CSAPGRGAKNIQYF
TRBV20-1	.	many	TRBJ2-7	TGCAGTGCTAGCCCCCGAGACCCCTACGAGCAGTACTTC	CSASPRDPYEQYF
TRBV6-1	TRBD2	many	TRBJ2-5	TGTGCCAGCACCCCGAGCGGGGGTTTTGAGACCCAGTACTTC	CASTPSGGFETQYF
TRBV20-1	.	many	TRBJ2-1	TGCAGTGCTAGAGTTCGGGGGGCAGGTGAGCAGTTCTTC	CSARVRGAGEQFF
TRBV7-9	.	many	TRBJ2-3	TGTGCCAGCAGCTTTCAACGAGATACGCAGTATTTT	CASSFQRDTQYF
TRBV5-1	.	.	TRBJ1-1	TGCGCCTGCAGCTTGGATGTGAACACTGAAGCTTCCTTT	CACSLDVNTEASF
TRBV11-2	.	many	TRBJ2-7	TGTGCCAGCAGCTTAATCCGGGACTCAGTTGCCGAGCAGTACTTC	CASSLIRDSVAEQYF
TRBV6-5	.	many	TRBJ2-1	TGTGCCAGCAGTTATCTCGGGGGGCCCAATGGGCAGTTCTTC	CASSYLGGPNGQFF
TRBV12-3/TRBV12-4	.	many	TRBJ1-6	TGTGCCAGCAGTTTGGGGCAGAAAGATTCACCCCTCCACTTT	CASSLGQKDSPLHF
TRBV29-1	.	many	TRBJ2-1	TGCAGCGTTGAAGATTTCAGGGCGCAAAACAATGAGCAGTTCTTC	CSVEDFRAQNNEQFF
TRBV6-5	.	many	TRBJ2-3	TGTGCCAGCAGTCGGCCTAGCACAGATACGCAGTATTTT	CASSRPSTDTQYF